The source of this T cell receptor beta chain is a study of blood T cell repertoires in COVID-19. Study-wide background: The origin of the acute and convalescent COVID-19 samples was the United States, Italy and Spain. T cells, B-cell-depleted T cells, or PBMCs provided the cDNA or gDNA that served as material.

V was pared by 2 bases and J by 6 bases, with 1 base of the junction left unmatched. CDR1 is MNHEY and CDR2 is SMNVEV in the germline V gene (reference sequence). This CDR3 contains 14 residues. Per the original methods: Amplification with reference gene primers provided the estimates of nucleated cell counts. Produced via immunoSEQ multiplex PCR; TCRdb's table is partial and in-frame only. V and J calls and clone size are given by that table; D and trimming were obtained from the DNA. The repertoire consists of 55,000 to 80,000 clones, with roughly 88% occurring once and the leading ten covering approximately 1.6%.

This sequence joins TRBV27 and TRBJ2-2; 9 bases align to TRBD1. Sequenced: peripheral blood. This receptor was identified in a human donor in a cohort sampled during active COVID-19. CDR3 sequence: CASSLRQGAGELFF. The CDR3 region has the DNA TGTGCCAGCAGTTTACGACAGGGGGCCGGGGAGCTGTTTTTT.